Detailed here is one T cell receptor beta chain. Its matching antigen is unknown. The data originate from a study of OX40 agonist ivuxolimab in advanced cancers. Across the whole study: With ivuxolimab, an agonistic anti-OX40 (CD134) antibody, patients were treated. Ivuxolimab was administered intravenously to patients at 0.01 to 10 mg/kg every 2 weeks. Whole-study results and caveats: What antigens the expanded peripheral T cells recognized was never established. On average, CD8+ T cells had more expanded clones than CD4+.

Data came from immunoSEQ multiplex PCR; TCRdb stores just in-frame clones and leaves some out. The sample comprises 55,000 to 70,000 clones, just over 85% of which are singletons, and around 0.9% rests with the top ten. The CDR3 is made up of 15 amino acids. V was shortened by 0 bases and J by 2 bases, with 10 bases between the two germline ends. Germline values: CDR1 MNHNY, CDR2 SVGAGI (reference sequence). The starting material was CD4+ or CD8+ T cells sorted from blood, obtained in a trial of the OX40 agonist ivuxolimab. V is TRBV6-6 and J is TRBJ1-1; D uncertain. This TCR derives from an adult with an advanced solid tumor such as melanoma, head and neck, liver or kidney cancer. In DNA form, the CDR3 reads TGTGCCAGCAGTTACTCTGTGGTGGGCAACACTGAAGCTTTCTTT. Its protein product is CASSYSVVGNTEAFF.